Sequencing of this TCR beta chain was carried out in a study of CD8 T cells in ankylosing spondylitis. TCRdb used MiXCR to reprocess the 5' RACE reads, holding one entry per CDR3 protein. The sample has a few hundred thousand distinct CDR3 sequences; around 22% are singletons. A note on this clonotype: Antigen: not known.

Germline V lookup: CDR1 SGHTA, CDR2 FQGNSA. This CDR3 contains 13 residues. Trimming shortened V by 5 bases and J by 5 bases, and 12 bases separated the two germline ends. Study outcomes and limitations: Certain motif variants had earlier appeared in reactive arthritis synovial fluid and blood. What seemed typical of ankylosing spondylitis blood was a TCR beta motif built from several highly homologous variants.

Sequenced material: blood, either unsorted or a sorted T cell fraction (not recorded which). The chain employs TRBV7-2 and TRBJ1-2; no clear D. This sequence originates from a male donor with ankylosing spondylitis. The CDR3 DNA follows: TGTGCCAGCAGCCCGGATCCGCAGTATGGCTACACCTTC. This sequence encodes CASSPDPQYGYTF.